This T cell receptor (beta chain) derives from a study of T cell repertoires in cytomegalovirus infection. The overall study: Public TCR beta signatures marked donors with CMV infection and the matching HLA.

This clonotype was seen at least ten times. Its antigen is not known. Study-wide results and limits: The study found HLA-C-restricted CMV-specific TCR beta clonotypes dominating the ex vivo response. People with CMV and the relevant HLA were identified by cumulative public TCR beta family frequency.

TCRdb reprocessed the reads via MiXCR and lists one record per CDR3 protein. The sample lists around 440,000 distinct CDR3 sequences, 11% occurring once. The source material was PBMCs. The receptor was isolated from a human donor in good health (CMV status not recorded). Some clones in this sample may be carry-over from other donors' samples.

CDR3 sequence: CASSDGQELNEKLFF. The CDR3 DNA reads as TGTGCCAGCAGTGATGGACAGGAGTTAAATGAAAAACTGTTTTTT. The chain combines TRBV25-1 with TRBJ1-4, with 7 bases that match TRBD1. The germline gives CDR1 MGHDK, CDR2 SYGVNS. CDR3 size: 15 residues. V lost 3 bases, J lost 5 bases, and 6 bases stayed unmatched.